This TCR beta chain was identified in a study of blood T cell repertoires in COVID-19. The overall study: Samples taken during acute and convalescent COVID-19 were collected in the United States, Italy and Spain.

This CDR3 comprises 18 residues. V was pared by 1 base and J by 6 bases, with 19 bases between. The germline V gene has CDR1 SGHTA and CDR2 FQGNSA. Sequenced by immunoSEQ multiplex PCR; TCRdb stores in-frame clones only, minus some. The table includes roughly 500,000 clones, more than 75% detected once. The V gene is TRBV7-2, the J gene TRBJ1-6, with D possibly being TRBD1 (5 bases). Source material: PBMCs or T cells enriched from blood (not recorded which). The TCR comes from a woman between 40 and 50 years old who had recovered from COVID-19. In DNA form, the CDR3 reads TGTGCCAGCAGCTTAGTCCGGGGGGGACGGAACCTTAATTCACCCCTCCACTTT. Encoded protein: CASSLVRGGRNLNSPLHF.